This record looks at one T cell receptor beta chain sequence and its context. This receptor's antigen is unknown. Base qualities are not at hand, and no much larger clone is one base apart. The data were obtained in a study of beta chain features in type 1 diabetes (dated by TCRdb to the late 2010s). For the wider study: No differences in mean age, gender distribution, total cell number or subset yield were found between patients and healthy donors. A total of 85 million to 140 million sorted cells were examined across all samples, and the number of cells per subset was strongly correlated with RNA yield. In the study, recently diagnosed type 1 diabetes patients and matched healthy donors were compared on the TCRB repertoires of their sorted circulating CD4+ T cell subsets. Regulatory and stem cell-like memory subsets were obtained from only 8 patients and roughly 8 healthy donors, while naive and central memory subsets were obtained from all 30 or so donors.

Each donor gave one peripheral blood draw, averaging about 100 mL, which was collected into heparinised tubes. A BD FACSAria II was used to sort naive, central memory, regulatory and stem cell-like memory CD4+ T cells with a panel that included CD45RO, CCR7, CD25, CD127, CD95 and CD27. Every sorted population had a purity above 95%. PBMCs were separated immediately by Lymphoprep density gradient centrifugation and were stained directly, without being cultured. To minimize batch effects, samples were stained and sorted in pairs, one healthy donor with one patient per experiment. What the research found in general, with its limitations: PCR may preferentially amplify shorter templates, but because patient and control samples were amplified and corrected together, any resulting skew would affect both groups equally. Naive, central memory and regulatory TCRB repertoires appeared to be more alike among patients than among healthy donors. A moderate but significant shortening of TCRB CDR3 length was observed in type 1 diabetes patients in all four CD4+ subsets. Because cDNA was sequenced instead of genomic DNA, activated cells with high expression could be over-represented, although the groups did not differ in activation or CD3 levels. At VDJ recombination sites, type 1 diabetes patients had fewer insertions and more deleted nucleotides, which implies abnormalities in thymic rearrangement. HLA sub-analyses involved small numbers of individuals, so any influence of HLA type on TCRB rearrangement remained unresolved.

The High Capacity cDNA Reverse Transcription Kit was used to reverse transcribe all of the isolated RNA, meaning that expressed TCRB transcripts were what got sequenced. Deep immunoSEQ sequencing was applied to naive, central memory and regulatory T cell samples, giving an average of roughly 3.5 million total reads per sample. Sorted cells were lysed in RLT buffer and RNA was extracted with DNase-treated RNeasy Micro or Mini kits, depending on cell number. To prevent cross-contamination, every cell subset was processed on its own, while patient and healthy donor samples were processed together. The immunoSEQ multiplex PCR was used to amplify TCRB sequences from cDNA, generating 87-bp fragments that spanned the CDR3 region. Amplicons were sequenced on the Illumina HiSeq platform. Per the source publication's procedure: Synthetic template baselines were used to correct PCR bias computationally, reads within Hamming distance 2 were collapsed, and singletons that could not be merged were discarded. By aligning reads against IMGT, V, D and J genes, CDR3 length, and insertions or deletions at six rearrangement sites were assigned. Within each subset, clonotype counts were normalized to sorted cell number, and only after that were true diversity and Gini coefficients computed with the tcR R package. The overlap coefficient, calculated on TCRB nucleotide sequences, was used to quantify repertoire sharing. As a proxy for the pre-selection repertoire, out-of-frame TCRB sequences from naive cells were analyzed. TCRdb limited this immuneACCESS table to in-frame rearrangements with V and J called. A share of clones is missing; checked studies link under half to unresolved V genes, and the rest is unexplained. V and J calls and clone size are those listed in that table; D and trimming were worked out from the DNA. This sample comprises nearly 700,000 clones, around 15% of them detected only once. The ten largest clones add up to about 0.02% of the sample.

Trimming removed 2 bases from V and 8 bases from J, leaving 4 bases between the germline ends. The cysteine opens and the phenylalanine closes a CDR3 of 11 amino acids. Only CDR3 DNA is held: 33 bases, read in frame from base 1. CDR1 ENHRY and CDR2 SYGVKD are derived from the germline V gene. This receptor was identified in a young man with type 1 diabetes. Sequencing input: naive CD4+ T cells from blood. This specimen's cell subset or site label, per the study, means: true naive CD4+ T cells. Recombination joined TRBV10-3 with TRBJ2-1; there is no confident call for the D gene. The CDR3 reads as follows: CAISEGDEQFF. Read as DNA, the sequence is TGTGCCATCAGTGAGGGAGATGAGCAGTTCTTC.